The T cell receptor beta chain described here comes from a study of T cells in Graves' hyperthyroidism and ophthalmopathy. The CDR3 covers 12 residues. With 5 bases removed from V and 4 bases from J, the gap between germline ends came to 6 bases. Germline assignment: CDR1 SGHNT and CDR2 YENEEA. It was RNA transcripts that yielded the amplified TCR beta CDR3 regions. HTBI primers were the set used in a first-round RT-PCR of the TCR CDR3. TCRdb re-derived calls from the multiplex PCR reads in MiXCR, one entry per CDR3 protein. This table holds some 350,000 distinct CDR3 sequences, just under 25% found once.

The genes are TRBV11-3 and TRBJ1-3; D remains unclear. The specimen sequenced was blood. The origin of this receptor is a man aged 50 to 60 with Graves' hyperthyroidism. CDR3 protein: CASSHPGNTIYF. For the CDR3, the DNA is TGTGCCAGCAGCCACCCGGGAAACACCATATATTTT.